The next 5 T cell receptor beta chains were all read from a single sample in a study of radiation and T cells in renal cell carcinoma. Treatment here: treatment-naive control, cytoreductive nephrectomy. Some clones are missing from TCRdb's copy, which holds only in-frame ones; the method was immunoSEQ multiplex PCR. The repertoire holds 15,000 or so clones, with around two thirds as singletons. This material consisted of tumor tissue, taken from a patient whose treatment was nephrectomy without radiotherapy. Receptor source: a man aged 55 to 70 with renal cell carcinoma.

The V call is TRBV18, the J call TRBJ2-7; the match to TRBD2 covers 12 bases. The CDR3 contains 18 residues. Per germline, CDR1 KGHSH and CDR2 LQKENI. The J segment lost 7 bases and the V segment lost 3 bases, leaving 16 bases of the junction unmatched. CDR3 region: CASSPPVASGRAAKEQYF. The CDR3 coding sequence is TGTGCCAGCTCACCGCCGGTGGCTAGCGGGAGGGCGGCGAAGGAGCAGTACTTC.

The J gene is TRBJ1-2, the V gene TRBV2, with TRBD1 matching 7 bases. Germline CDR1 SNHLY, CDR2 FYNNEI. The CDR3 is made up of 12 amino acids. The junction had 3 bases not matched to a gene; V was cut back by 6 bases and J by 5 bases. CDR3 sequence: CASRDRSYGYTF. The CDR3 DNA sequence: TGTGCCAGCAGGGACAGGAGTTATGGCTACACCTTC.

The genes are TRBV4-3 and TRBJ2-7, with 9 bases that match TRBD2. J lost 5 bases, V lost 0 bases, and 8 bases had no gene match. The CDR3 sequence is 16 residues long. Germline assignment: CDR1 LGHNA and CDR2 YSLEER. The CDR3, as DNA: TGCGCCAGCAGCCAAGATCTCGCGGGAGGGCTCAACGAGCAGTACTTC. Amino acid sequence: CASSQDLAGGLNEQYF.

The chain is built from TRBV28 and TRBJ2-7, with unresolved D. The CDR3 consists of 10 residues. CDR1 is MDHEN and CDR2 is SYDVKM in the germline V gene. The V and J ends lost 2 bases and 8 bases respectively, with 4 bases between them. CDR3 loop: CASSLGKQYF. CDR3 sequence (DNA): TGTGCCAGCAGTTTAGGGAAGCAGTACTTC.

The J gene is TRBJ1-1, the V gene TRBV18, with 8 bases aligning to TRBD1. The V gene's germline CDR1 is KGHSH and CDR2 LQKENI. Trimming at V came to 2 bases and at J to 4 bases, leaving 9 bases not matched to a gene. The CDR3 extends over 16 amino acids. The CDR3 DNA sequence: TGTGCCAGCTCACCAAGCAGGGGGCGCGGGAGCACTGAAGCTTTCTTT. Protein product: CASSPSRGRGSTEAFF.